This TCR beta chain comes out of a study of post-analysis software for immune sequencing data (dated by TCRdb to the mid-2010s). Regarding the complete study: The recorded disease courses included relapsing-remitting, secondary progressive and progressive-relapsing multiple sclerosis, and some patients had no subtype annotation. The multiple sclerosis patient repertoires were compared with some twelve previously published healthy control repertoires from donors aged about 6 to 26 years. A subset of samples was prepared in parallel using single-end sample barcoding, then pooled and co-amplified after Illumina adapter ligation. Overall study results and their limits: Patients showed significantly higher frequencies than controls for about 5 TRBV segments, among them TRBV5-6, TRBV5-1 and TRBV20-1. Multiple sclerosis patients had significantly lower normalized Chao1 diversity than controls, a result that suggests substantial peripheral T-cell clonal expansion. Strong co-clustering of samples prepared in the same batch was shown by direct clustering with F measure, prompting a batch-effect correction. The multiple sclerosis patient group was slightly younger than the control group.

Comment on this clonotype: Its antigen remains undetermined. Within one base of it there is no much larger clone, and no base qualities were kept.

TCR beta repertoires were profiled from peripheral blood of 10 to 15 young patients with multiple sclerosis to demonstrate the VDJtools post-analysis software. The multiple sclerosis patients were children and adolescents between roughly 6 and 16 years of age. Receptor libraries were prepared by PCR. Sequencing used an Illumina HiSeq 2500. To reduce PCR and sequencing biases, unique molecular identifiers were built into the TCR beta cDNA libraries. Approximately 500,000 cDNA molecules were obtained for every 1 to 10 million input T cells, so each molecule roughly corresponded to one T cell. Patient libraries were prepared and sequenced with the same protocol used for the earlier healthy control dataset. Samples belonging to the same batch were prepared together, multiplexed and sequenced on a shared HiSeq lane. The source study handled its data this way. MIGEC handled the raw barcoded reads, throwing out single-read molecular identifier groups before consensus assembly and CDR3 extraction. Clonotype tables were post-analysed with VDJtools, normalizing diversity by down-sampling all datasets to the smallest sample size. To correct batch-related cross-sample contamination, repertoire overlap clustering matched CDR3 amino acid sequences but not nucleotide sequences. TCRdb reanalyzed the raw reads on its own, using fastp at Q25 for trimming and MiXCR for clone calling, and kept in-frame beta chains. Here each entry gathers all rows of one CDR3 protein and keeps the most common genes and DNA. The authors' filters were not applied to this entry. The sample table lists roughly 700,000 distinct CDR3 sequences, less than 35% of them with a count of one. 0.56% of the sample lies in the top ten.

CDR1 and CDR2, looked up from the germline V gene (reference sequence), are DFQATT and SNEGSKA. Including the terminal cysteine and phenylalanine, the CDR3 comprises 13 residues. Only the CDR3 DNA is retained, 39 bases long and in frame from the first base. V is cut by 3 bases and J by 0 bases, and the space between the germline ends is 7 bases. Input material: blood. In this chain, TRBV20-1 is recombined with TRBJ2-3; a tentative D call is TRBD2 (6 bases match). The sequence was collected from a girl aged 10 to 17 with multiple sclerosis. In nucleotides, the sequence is TGCAGTGCTAGGGGACTGAGCACAGATACGCAGTATTTT. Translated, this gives CSARGLSTDTQYF.